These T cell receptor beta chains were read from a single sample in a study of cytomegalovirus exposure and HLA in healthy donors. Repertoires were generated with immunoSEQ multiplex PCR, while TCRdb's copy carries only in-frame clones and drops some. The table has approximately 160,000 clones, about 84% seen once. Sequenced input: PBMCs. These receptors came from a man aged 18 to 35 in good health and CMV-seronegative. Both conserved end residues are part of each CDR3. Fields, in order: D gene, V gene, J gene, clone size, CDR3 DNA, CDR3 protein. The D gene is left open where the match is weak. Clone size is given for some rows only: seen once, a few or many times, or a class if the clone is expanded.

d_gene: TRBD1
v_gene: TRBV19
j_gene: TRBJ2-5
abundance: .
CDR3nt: TGTGCCAGTAAGAGGACAGGTATCCAAGAGACCCAGTACTTC
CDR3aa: CASKRTGIQETQYF

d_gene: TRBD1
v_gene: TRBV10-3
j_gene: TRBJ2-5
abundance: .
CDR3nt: TGTGCCATCAGTGAGACGTGGACAGGGGGCGGTGGGGAGACCCAGTACTTC
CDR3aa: CAISETWTGGGGETQYF

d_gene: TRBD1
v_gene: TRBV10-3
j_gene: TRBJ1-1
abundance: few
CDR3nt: TGTGCCATCAGTCGCCCCGGGACAGGGTACACTGAAGCTTTCTTT
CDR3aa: CAISRPGTGYTEAFF

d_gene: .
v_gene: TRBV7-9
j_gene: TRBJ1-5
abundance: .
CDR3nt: TGTGCCAGCAGCTCAGACAGCTACAATCAGCCCCAGCATTTT
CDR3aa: CASSSDSYNQPQHF

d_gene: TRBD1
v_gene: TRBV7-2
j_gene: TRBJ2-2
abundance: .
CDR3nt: TGTGCCAGCAGCTTTGACAGGGGAGGGGAGCTGTTTTTT
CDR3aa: CASSFDRGGELFF

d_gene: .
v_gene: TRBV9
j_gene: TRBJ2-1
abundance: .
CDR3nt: TGTGCCAGCAGCGCCACAGGGAGAAATGAGCAGTTCTTC
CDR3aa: CASSATGRNEQFF

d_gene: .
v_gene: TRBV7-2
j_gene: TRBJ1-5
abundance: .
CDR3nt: TGTGCCAGCAGCTTATGGAGCCAGCATCAGCCCCAGCATTTT
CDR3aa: CASSLWSQHQPQHF

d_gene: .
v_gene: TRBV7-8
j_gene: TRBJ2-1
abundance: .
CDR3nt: TGTGCCAGCAGCTTAGTTGGGGGCCCCTACTACAATGAGCAGTTCTTC
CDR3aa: CASSLVGGPYYNEQFF

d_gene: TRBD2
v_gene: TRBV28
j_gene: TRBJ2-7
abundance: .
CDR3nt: TGTGCCATCGATAGCGGGAGGGCCGTGGACGAGCAGTACTTC
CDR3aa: CAIDSGRAVDEQYF

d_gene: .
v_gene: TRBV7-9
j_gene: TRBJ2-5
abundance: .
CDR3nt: TGTGCCAGCAGCTTAAGTAACAGGGTTGAGGCCCAGTACTTC
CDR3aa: CASSLSNRVEAQYF

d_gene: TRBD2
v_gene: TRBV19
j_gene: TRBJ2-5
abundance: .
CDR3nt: TGTGCCAGTAGTATAGGATTAGCGGGAGTCATTGAGACCCAGTACTTC
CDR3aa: CASSIGLAGVIETQYF

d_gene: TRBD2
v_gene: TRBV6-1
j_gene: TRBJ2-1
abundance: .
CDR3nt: TGTGCCAGTGGACTAGCGGGTTACAATGAGCAGTTCTTC
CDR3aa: CASGLAGYNEQFF

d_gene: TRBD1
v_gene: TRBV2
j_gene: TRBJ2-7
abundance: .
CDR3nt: TGTGCCAGCAGCGGGGCCGGGACAGTAGTAACGGAGCAGTACTTC
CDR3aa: CASSGAGTVVTEQYF

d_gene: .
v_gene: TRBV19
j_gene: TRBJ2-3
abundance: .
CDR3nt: TGTGCCAGTAGAGTTCGGGGGGCTGGAGATACGCAGTATTTT
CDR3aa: CASRVRGAGDTQYF

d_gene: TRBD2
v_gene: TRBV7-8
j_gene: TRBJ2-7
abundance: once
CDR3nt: TGTGCCAGCAGCTCCCCACGACTAGCGGTTTACGAGCAGTACTTC
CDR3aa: CASSSPRLAVYEQYF

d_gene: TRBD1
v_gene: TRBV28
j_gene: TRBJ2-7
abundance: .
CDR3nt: TGTGCCAGCAGTCAAACGACCACAGGGGACTACGAGCAGTACTTC
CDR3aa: CASSQTTTGDYEQYF

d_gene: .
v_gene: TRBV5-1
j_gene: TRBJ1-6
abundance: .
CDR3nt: TGCGCCAGCAGCCCCCGAACAGTCTCCTATAATTCACCCCTCCACTTT
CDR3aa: CASSPRTVSYNSPLHF

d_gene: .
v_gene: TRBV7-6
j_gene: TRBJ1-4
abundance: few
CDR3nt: TGTGCCAGCAGCTCCCGGAGGGGATCAACTAATGAAAAACTGTTTTTT
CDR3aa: CASSSRRGSTNEKLFF

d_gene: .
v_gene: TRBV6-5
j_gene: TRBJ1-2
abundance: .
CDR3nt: TGTGCCAGCACCAAACGACAGTGGAGTTATGGCTACACCTTC
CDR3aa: CASTKRQWSYGYTF

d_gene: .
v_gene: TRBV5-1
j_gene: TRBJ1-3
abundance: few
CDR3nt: TGCGCCAGCAGCTTGGTAGGAGACACCATATATTTT
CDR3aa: CASSLVGDTIYF

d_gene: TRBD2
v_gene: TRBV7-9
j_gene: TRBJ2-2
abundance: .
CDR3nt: TGTGCCAGCAGCTTAGCCCGGACTAGCGGGGGGGCTTACACCGGGGAGCTGTTTTTT
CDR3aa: CASSLARTSGGAYTGELFF

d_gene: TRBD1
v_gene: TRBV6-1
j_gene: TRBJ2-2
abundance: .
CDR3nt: TGTGCCAGCAGTGAAACAGGGGATTGGTCCGGGGAGCTGTTTTTT
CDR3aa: CASSETGDWSGELFF

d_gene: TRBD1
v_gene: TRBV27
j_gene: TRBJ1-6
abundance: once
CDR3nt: TGTGCCAGCAGTTTAAGGGGGCCCTATAATTCACCCCTCCACTTT
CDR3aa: CASSLRGPYNSPLHF

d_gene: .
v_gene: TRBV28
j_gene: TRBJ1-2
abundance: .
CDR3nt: TGTGCCAGCAGCCACCAGGTGGGCAGGGCAGCAAACTATGGCTACACCTTC
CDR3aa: CASSHQVGRAANYGYTF

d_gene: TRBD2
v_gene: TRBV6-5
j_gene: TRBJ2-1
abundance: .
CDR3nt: TGTGCCAGCAGCTATGGGGCTAGCGGGAACAATGAGCAGTTCTTC
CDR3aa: CASSYGASGNNEQFF

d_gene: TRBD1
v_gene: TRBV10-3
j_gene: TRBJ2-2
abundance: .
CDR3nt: TGTGCCATCAGTGATCGACAGGGGAAGGGCGGGGAGCTGTTTTTT
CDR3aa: CAISDRQGKGGELFF

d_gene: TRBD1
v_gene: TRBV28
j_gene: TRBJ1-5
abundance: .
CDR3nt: TGTGCCAGCAGTTTGGCGGGACAGCATAGCAATCAGCCCCAGCATTTT
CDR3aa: CASSLAGQHSNQPQHF

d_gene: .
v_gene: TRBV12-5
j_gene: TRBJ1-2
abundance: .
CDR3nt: TGTGCTAGTGGTTACAGGAGCCTCACGGACTATGGCTACACCTTC
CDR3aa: CASGYRSLTDYGYTF

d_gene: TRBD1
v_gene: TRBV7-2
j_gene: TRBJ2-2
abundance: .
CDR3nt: TGTGCCAGCAGCTTAAGGGACAGTTTTCCCGGGGAGCTGTTTTTT
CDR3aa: CASSLRDSFPGELFF

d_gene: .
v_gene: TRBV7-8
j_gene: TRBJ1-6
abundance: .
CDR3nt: TGTGCCAGCAGTCCTGGACTGGGATCACCCCTCCACTTT
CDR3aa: CASSPGLGSPLHF

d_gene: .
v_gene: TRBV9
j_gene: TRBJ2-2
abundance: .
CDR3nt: TGTGCCAGCAGCGTAGGTAGCGCGACCGGGGAGCTGTTTTTT
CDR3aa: CASSVGSATGELFF

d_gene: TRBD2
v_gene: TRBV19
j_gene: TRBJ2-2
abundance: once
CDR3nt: TGTGCCAGTAGCGGGGGGGCCAACACCGGGGAGCTGTTTTTT
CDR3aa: CASSGGANTGELFF

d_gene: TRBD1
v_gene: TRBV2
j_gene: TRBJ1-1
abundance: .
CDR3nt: TGTGCCAGCAACCTCCCATGGGACAGCGAGAACACTGAAGCTTTCTTT
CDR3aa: CASNLPWDSENTEAFF

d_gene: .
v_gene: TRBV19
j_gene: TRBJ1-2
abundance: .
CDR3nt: TGTGCCAGTAGTTTGTTTAGGGCTACAGGCTATGGCTACACCTTC
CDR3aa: CASSLFRATGYGYTF

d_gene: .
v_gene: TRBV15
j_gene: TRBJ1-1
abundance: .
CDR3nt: TGTGCCACCAGCAGAGGAGAGAGCACTGAAGCTTTCTTT
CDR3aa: CATSRGESTEAFF

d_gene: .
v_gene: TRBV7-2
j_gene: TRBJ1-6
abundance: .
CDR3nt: TGTGCCAGCAGCTTAGGAGTCTACTCTTCACCCCTCCACTTT
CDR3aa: CASSLGVYSSPLHF

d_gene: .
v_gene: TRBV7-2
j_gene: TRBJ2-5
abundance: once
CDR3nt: TGTGCCAGCAGACGCTATCTTCAAGAGACCCAGTACTTC
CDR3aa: CASRRYLQETQYF

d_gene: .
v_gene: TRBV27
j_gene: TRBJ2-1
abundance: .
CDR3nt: TGTGCCAGCAGTTCCGGCTCCTACAATGAGCAGTTCTTC
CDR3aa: CASSSGSYNEQFF

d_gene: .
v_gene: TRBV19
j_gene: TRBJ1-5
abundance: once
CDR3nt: TGTGCCAGTAGTACGCTCTTTCAGGTACTCAATCAGCCCCAGCATTTT
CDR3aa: CASSTLFQVLNQPQHF

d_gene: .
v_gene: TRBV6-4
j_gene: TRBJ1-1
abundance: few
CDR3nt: TGTGCCAGCAGTGAAGAAGAGTCGGCAGGCACTGAAGCTTTCTTT
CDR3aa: CASSEEESAGTEAFF

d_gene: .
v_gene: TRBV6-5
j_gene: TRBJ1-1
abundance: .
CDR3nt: TGTGCCAGCACCTCACAGGCCAGTGAAGCTTTCTTT
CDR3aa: CASTSQASEAFF

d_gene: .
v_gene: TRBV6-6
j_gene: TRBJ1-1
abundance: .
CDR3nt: TGTGCCAGCAGTTGGGGACACTCGAACACTGAAGCTTTCTTT
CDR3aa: CASSWGHSNTEAFF

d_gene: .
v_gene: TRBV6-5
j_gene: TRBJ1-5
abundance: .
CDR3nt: TGTGCCAGCAGTAGAGGACGGGAGAGCAATCAGCCCCAGCATTTT
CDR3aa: CASSRGRESNQPQHF

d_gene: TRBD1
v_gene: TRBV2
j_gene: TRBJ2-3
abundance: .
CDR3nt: TGTGCCAGCTCAGGACAGGGGGCTGTGGATACGCAGTATTTT
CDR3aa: CASSGQGAVDTQYF

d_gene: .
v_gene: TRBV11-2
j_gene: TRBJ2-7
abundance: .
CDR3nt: TGTGCCAGCAGTTCCCCCAGGGGACGGGCGACCTACGAGCAGTACTTC
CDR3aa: CASSSPRGRATYEQYF

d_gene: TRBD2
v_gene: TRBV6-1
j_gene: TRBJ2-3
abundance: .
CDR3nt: TGTGCCAGTCGGGGGGAGTTCGGCACAGATACGCAGTATTTT
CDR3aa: CASRGEFGTDTQYF

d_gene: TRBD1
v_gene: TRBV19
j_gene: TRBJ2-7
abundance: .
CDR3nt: TGTGCCAGTAGTTGGGACAGTAACGAGCAGTACTTC
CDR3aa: CASSWDSNEQYF

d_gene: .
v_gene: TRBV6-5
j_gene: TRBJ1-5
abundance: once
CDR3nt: TGTGCCAGCAGCGGAGCGGGACGGAATCAGCCCCAGCATTTT
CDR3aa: CASSGAGRNQPQHF

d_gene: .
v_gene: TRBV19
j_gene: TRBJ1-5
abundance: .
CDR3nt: TGTGCCAGTAGCCGACACCTTAATCAGCCCCAGCATTTT
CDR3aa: CASSRHLNQPQHF

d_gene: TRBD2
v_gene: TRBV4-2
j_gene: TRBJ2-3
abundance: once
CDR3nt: TGTGCCAGCAGCCAAGCTGCCGGGACTAGCGAAAAAATTATTAGCACAGATACGCAGTATTTT
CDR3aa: CASSQAAGTSEKIISTDTQYF

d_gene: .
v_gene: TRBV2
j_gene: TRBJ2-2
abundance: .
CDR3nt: TGTGCCAGCAGACAGGTTGGCATCGGGGAGCTGTTTTTT
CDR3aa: CASRQVGIGELFF

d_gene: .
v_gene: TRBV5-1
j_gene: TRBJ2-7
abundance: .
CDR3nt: TGCGCCAGCAGCTTACCGGACAGCTCCTACGAGCAGTACTTC
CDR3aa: CASSLPDSSYEQYF

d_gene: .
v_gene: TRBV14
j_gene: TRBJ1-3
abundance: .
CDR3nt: TGTGCCAGCAGCCACACAGGTCTCTCGATCTCTGCTGGAAACACCATATATTTT
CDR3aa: CASSHTGLSISAGNTIYF

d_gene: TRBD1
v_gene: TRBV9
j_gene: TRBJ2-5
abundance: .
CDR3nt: TGTGCCAGCAGCGAGGGGACAGGGGGGCAAGAGACCCAGTACTTC
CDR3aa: CASSEGTGGQETQYF